This is a list of T cell receptor beta chains from one sample in a study. TCRdb re-analysed the reads in MiXCR, keeping a single row per CDR3 protein. The sample holds 15,000 or so distinct CDR3 sequences, around 34% seen once. The sample was blood. These receptors came from a human donor. CDR3s leave out the opening cysteine and the closing phenylalanine or tryptophan. The order of the fields is clone size, V gene, J gene, D gene, CDR3 protein. D genes are given only for firm matches. Not every row has a clone size; where given, it reads once, few, many or a size class.

>medium-sized|TRBV7-9|TRBJ2-7|.
ASSLVSHYEQY
>.|TRBV4-3|TRBJ1-1|TRBD1
ASSQNPGQQNTEAF
>.|TRBV4-1|TRBJ2-3|.
ASSFTRSNTDTQY
>.|TRBV20-1|TRBJ2-1|.
SQPRGQTDFPLGENEQF
>medium-sized|TRBV4-2|TRBJ2-2|.
ASSQDRTGELF
>.|TRBV14|TRBJ2-7|TRBD2
ASNQDPSGSYEQY
>many|TRBV29-1|TRBJ1-2|.
SAGQDYGYT
>.|TRBV6-2/TRBV6-3|TRBJ2-7|TRBD2
ATSISSLRSLAEGVYEQY
>medium-sized|TRBV29-1|TRBJ2-1|TRBD2
SVNGGGNEQF
>.|TRBV4-2|TRBJ2-2|TRBD2
ASSQGGTGELF
>many|TRBV4-3|TRBJ1-5|.
ASSTRTEQPQH
>few|TRBV6-2/TRBV6-3|TRBJ1-2|TRBD1
ASTGGRDRGDYGYT
>medium-sized|TRBV4-3|TRBJ1-6|.
ASSQDRRGISDSPLH
>.|TRBV4-2|TRBJ2-7|TRBD2
VSSHTSGLSYEQY
>many|TRBV29-1|TRBJ1-4|.
SVGQPDEKLF
>medium-sized|TRBV4-2|TRBJ2-6|.
ASSQDRRVAGANVLT
>medium-sized|TRBV28|TRBJ1-5|TRBD1
ASSAIPDRGIRQPQH
>few|TRBV14|TRBJ2-7|.
ASSQEWQAYEQY
>many|TRBV4-3|TRBJ1-1|.
ASSQDNRQVAGTEAF
>.|TRBV7-3|TRBJ1-1|.
ASSLRGGGGLNTEAF
>.|TRBV30|TRBJ1-1|.
AMEGTEAF
>.|TRBV18|TRBJ2-6|.
ASSPFRSISGANVLT
>medium-sized|TRBV4-2|TRBJ1-5|.
ASSQGKGGDQPQH
>medium-sized|TRBV29-1|TRBJ2-7|.
SVIQGNEQY
>many|TRBV4-2|TRBJ2-7|.
ASSQDLASNDEQY
>few|TRBV4-3|TRBJ1-2|.
ASSQLSRAGGYT
>many|TRBV4-3|TRBJ2-2|.
ASSQDRGQGTGELF
>.|TRBV14|TRBJ2-1|TRBD2
ASARLAGLNEQF
>few|TRBV18|TRBJ2-7|TRBD1
ASSRPSGTGNGNEQY
>.|TRBV29-1|TRBJ2-7|TRBD2
SVLSGSSYEQY
>.|TRBV29-1|TRBJ1-1|.
SVGGGGITEAF
>many|TRBV30|TRBJ2-5|TRBD2
AWSYGPSGGQETQY
>many|TRBV18|TRBJ1-2|TRBD1
ASSLGQGDGYT
>.|TRBV18|TRBJ2-3|TRBD2
ASSPGLADTQY
>.|TRBV20-1|TRBJ2-5|TRBD1
SAREVKGAPTIQETQY
>many|TRBV18|TRBJ1-1|.
ASSPLGGPNTEAF
>.|TRBV20-1|TRBJ1-6|.
SASGAPFADSPLH
>medium-sized|TRBV4-3|TRBJ1-5|.
ASSQEYRMDQPQH
>.|TRBV4-2|TRBJ1-3|.
ASSQDQTPSSGNTIY
>.|TRBV3-1|TRBJ2-2|.
ASSQDQRAYTGELF
>many|TRBV4-3|TRBJ2-2|.
ASSQEGAGAGELF
>.|TRBV4-3|TRBJ2-5|TRBD2
ASSQDMTSGRAGATQY
>medium-sized|TRBV4-3|TRBJ1-6|.
ASSQDGPGGSSYNSPLH
>once|TRBV29-1|TRBJ1-1|TRBD1
SVGTGIAEAF
>once|TRBV28|TRBJ1-6|.
ASSSISGRHGGFDSPLH
>medium-sized|TRBV29-1|TRBJ2-5|.
SVEGRDSQETQY
>.|TRBV28|TRBJ2-3|TRBD2
ASSSISGRHGGRAPDTQY
>medium-sized|TRBV4-3|TRBJ2-1|.
ASSQDRQLQF
>many|TRBV30|TRBJ1-2|TRBD1
AWRLSGQSYGYT
>few|TRBV7-2|TRBJ2-1|TRBD2
ASSSSGSPYNEQF
>.|TRBV4-3|TRBJ2-2|TRBD2
ASSEARPGGINTGELF
>medium-sized|TRBV4-3|TRBJ2-3|.
ASSQEYISTDTQY
>.|TRBV4-3|TRBJ1-3|.
ASSQGDTIY
>many|TRBV20-1|TRBJ1-1|TRBD1
SARDFPGTGGAEAF
>.|TRBV18|TRBJ2-7|.
ASSPLGGKQY